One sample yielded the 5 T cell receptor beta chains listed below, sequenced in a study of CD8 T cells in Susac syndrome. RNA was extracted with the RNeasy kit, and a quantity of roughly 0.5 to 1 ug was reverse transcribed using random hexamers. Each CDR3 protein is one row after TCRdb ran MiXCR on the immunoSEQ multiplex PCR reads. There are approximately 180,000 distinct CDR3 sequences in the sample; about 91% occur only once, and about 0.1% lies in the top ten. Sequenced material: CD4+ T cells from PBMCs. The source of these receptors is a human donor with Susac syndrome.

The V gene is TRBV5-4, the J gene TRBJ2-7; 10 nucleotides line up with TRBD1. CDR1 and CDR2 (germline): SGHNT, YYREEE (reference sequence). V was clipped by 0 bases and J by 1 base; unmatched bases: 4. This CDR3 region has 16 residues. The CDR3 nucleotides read TGTGCCAGCAGCTTGGGGACAGGGGGGCTATCCTACGAGCAGTACTTC. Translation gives CASSLGTGGLSYEQYF. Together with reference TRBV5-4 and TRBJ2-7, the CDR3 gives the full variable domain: ETGVTQSPTHLIKTRGQQVTLRCSSQSGHNTVSWYQQALGQGPQFIFQYYREEENGRGNFPPRFSGLQFPNYSSELNVNALELDDSALYLCASSLGTGGLSYEQYFGPGTRLTVT.

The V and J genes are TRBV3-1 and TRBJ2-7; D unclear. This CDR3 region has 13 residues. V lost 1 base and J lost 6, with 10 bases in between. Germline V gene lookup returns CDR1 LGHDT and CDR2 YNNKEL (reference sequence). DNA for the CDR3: TGTGCCAGCAGCCAAGTTACCGGTCGCGAGCAGTACTTC. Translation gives CASSQVTGREQYF.

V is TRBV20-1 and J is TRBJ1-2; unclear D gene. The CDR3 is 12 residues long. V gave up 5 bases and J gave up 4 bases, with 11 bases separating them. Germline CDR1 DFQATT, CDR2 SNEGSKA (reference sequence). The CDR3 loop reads CSASEAGYGYTF. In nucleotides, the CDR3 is TGCAGTGCTTCCGAAGCGGGCTATGGCTACACCTTC.

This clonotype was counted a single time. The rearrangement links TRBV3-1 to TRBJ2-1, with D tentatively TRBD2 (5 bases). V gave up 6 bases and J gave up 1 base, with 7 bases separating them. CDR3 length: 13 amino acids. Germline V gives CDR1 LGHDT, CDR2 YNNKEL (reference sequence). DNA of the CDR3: TGTGCCAGCAGGGACTGGTCCTACAATGAGCAGTTCTTC. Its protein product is CASRDWSYNEQFF.

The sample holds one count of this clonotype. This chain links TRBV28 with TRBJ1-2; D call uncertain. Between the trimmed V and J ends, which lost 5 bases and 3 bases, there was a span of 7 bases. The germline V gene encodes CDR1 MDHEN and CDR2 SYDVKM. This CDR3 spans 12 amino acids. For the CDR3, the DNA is TGTGCCAGCAGTCTACGAGACTATGGCTACACCTTC. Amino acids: CASSLRDYGYTF.